A single sample is the source of the 26 T cell receptor beta chains below, sequenced in a study of breast tumors, draining lymph nodes, adjacent tissues. Axillary draining lymph nodes of breast cancer patients supplied the node samples. TCRdb analysed the multiplex PCR reads with MiXCR anew, one entry per CDR3 protein. The sample yields under 300,000 distinct CDR3 sequences, 30% to 35% seen once. Material for sequencing was axillary lymph node tissue. The receptors derive from a female donor with breast cancer. Some clones in this sample may be carry-over from other donors' samples.

This clonotype was picked up many times. The rearrangement uses TRBV11-3 and TRBJ2-7; perhaps D is TRBD1 or TRBD2 (6 bases each). The CDR3 runs to 15 residues. Germline V gene data show CDR1 as SGHNT and CDR2 as YENEEA. V gave up 5 bases and J gave up 4 bases, with 18 bases separating them. CDR3 DNA: TGTGCCAGCAGCCTCGTATGGGGGGCCGGTTACGAGCAGTACTTC. This encodes CASSLVWGAGYEQYF.

Only one count was recorded for this clonotype. CDR3 protein: CASSLQGVNTGELFF. CDR3 DNA sequence: TGTGCCAGCAGTTTACAGGGGGTTAACACCGGGGAGCTGTTTTTT. The gene calls are TRBV27 and TRBJ2-2, with 7 bases aligning to TRBD1. V trimming: 2 bases; J trimming: 2 bases; junction bases outside the gene matches: 2. CDR3 length: 15 residues. The germline gives CDR1 MNHEY, CDR2 SMNVEV (reference sequence).

This clonotype was found many times. The J gene is TRBJ2-1, the V gene TRBV30; D unresolved. The V and J ends lost 0 bases and 5 bases respectively, with 8 bases between them. The CDR3 is 13 amino acids. Germline lookup yields CDR1 GTSNPN and CDR2 SVGIG (reference sequence). The CDR3 region is CAWSVMGNNEQFF. CDR3 DNA: TGTGCCTGGAGTGTAATGGGGAACAATGAGCAGTTCTTC.

At least ten counts were recorded for this clonotype. The CDR3 region has the DNA TGCGCCAGCAGCTTGGCGGGACAGGGGGTCTACGAGCAGTACTTC. It codes for CASSLAGQGVYEQYF. This sequence joins TRBV5-1 and TRBJ2-7; 11 bases are shared with TRBD1. Germline values: CDR1 SGHRS, CDR2 YFSETQ. With 0 bases clipped from V and 3 bases from J, the junction kept 2 bases outside the gene matches. The CDR3 runs 15 residues.

This clonotype appeared a few times. V usage is TRBV20-1 and J usage is TRBJ2-1; 9 bases match TRBD1. This CDR3 has 15 residues. Trimming took 0 bases from V and 7 from J; bases not matched to a gene: 7. Germline V gene sequence: CDR1 DFQATT, CDR2 SNEGSKA (reference sequence). The CDR3 region has the DNA TGCAGTGCTAGAGATATACAGGGGGCGGCGAATGAGCAGTTCTTC. Protein: CSARDIQGAANEQFF.

This clonotype occurred many times. The chain carries TRBV24-1 and TRBJ2-5; 12 bases fit TRBD1. Germline lookup yields CDR1 KGHDR and CDR2 SFDVKD. This CDR3 contains 17 residues. Trimming at V came to 6 bases and at J to 5 bases, leaving 12 bases not matched to a gene. The CDR3 sequence: CATSSGQGAGRGETQYF. In nucleotides, the CDR3 is TGTGCCACCAGTTCGGGACAGGGGGCCGGAAGAGGGGAGACCCAGTACTTC.

A word on this clonotype: A much larger clone differs by one base, so this may be a read error. The V and J genes are TRBV7-9 and TRBJ2-7; D unresolved. The V gene lost 0 bases and the J gene lost 6 bases, with 9 bases spanning the gap. Germline V gene data show CDR1 as SEHNR and CDR2 as FQNEAQ (reference sequence). This CDR3 is 13 amino acids long. The CDR3 DNA follows: TGTGCCAGCAGCTTAGCTGCAGACTGCGAGCAGTACTTC. This encodes CASSLAADCEQYF. Together with reference TRBV7-9 and TRBJ2-7, the CDR3 gives the full variable domain: DTGVSQNPRHKITKRGQNVTFRCDPISEHNRLYWYRQTLGQGPEFLTYFQNEAQLEKSRLLSDRFSAERPKGSFSTLEIQRTEQGDSAMYLCASSLAADCEQYFGPGTRLTVT.

Ten or more counts support this clonotype. The chain carries TRBV29-1 and TRBJ1-3; possible D gene TRBD1, 5 bases. CDR3 length: 12 amino acids. V gave up 3 bases and J gave up 4 bases, with 7 bases separating them. Germline V gene lookup returns CDR1 SQVTM and CDR2 ANQGSEA. As DNA, the CDR3 is TGCAGCGTTGAGGGGGGGGGAAACACCATATATTTT. It encodes CSVEGGGNTIYF. Looking up the rest from reference TRBV29-1 and TRBJ1-3 gives the full variable domain: SAVISQKPSRDICQRGTSLTIQCQVDSQVTMMFWYRQQPGQSLTLIATANQGSEATYESGFVIDKFPISRPNLTFSTLTVSNMSPEDSSIYLCSVEGGGNTIYFGEGSWLTVV.

This clonotype was counted many times. The rearrangement links TRBV6-5 to TRBJ2-7, with TRBD1 matching 10 bases. The CDR3 loop spans 14 amino acids. Germline V gives CDR1 MNHEY, CDR2 SVGAGI. The V segment lost 7 bases and the J segment 2 bases; nucleotides outside the gene matches: 5. The CDR3 sequence: CASKRGQGTYEQYF. CDR3 DNA sequence: TGTGCCAGCAAGCGGGGACAGGGGACCTACGAGCAGTACTTC.

This clonotype was recorded many times. This rearrangement joins TRBV2 to TRBJ2-3; D assignment may be TRBD1 or TRBD2 (5 bases each). Germline lookup yields CDR1 SNHLY and CDR2 FYNNEI. The ends were cut back, 4 bases at V and 7 bases at J, with 18 bases in the middle. The CDR3 spans 15 residues. The CDR3 region is CASSASTGPTNTQYF. The CDR3 nucleotides are TGTGCCAGCAGTGCCTCAACGGGACCCACGAATACGCAGTATTTT.

This clonotype was found many times. The CDR3 nucleotides are TGTGCCAGCAGCTGGGGACTAGCGGGAGTAGAGACCCAGTACTTC. Protein sequence: CASSWGLAGVETQYF. The V gene is TRBV7-3, the J gene TRBJ2-5; the match to TRBD2 covers 14 bases. V gave up 4 bases and J gave up 4 bases; unmatched junction bases: 2. Germline assignment: CDR1 SGHTA and CDR2 FQGTGA. CDR3 length: 15 amino acids. The full variable domain, rest sourced from reference TRBV7-3 and TRBJ2-5, is GAGVSQTPSNKVTEKGKYVELRCDPISGHTALYWYRQSLGQGPEFLIYFQGTGAADDSGLPNDRFFAVRPEGSVSTLKIQRTERGDSAVYLCASSWGLAGVETQYFGPGTRLLVL.

This clonotype was detected ten times or more. The chain combines TRBV11-2 with TRBJ2-1; TRBD2 agrees at 11 bases. The germline gives CDR1 SGHAT, CDR2 FQNNGV. Unmatched junction bases numbered 3, after V lost 2 bases and J lost 6 bases. The CDR3 sequence is 15 residues long. The CDR3 loop is CASSLHSGRGNEQFF. CDR3 DNA sequence: TGTGCCAGCAGCTTACATAGCGGGAGGGGCAATGAGCAGTTCTTC.

This clonotype was seen repeatedly, ten times or more. This rearrangement joins TRBV5-6 to TRBJ1-2, with 8 bases fitting TRBD1. This CDR3 has 15 residues. Germline V gene lookup returns CDR1 SGHDT and CDR2 YYEEEE. Unmatched junction bases numbered 5, after V lost 0 bases and J lost 4 bases. The CDR3 loop reads CASSLAGQDSYGYTF. The CDR3 DNA is TGTGCCAGCAGCTTGGCGGGACAGGACTCCTATGGCTACACCTTC.

The gene calls are TRBV12-3 or TRBV12-4 and TRBJ1-3; no clear D. V lost 7 bases and J lost 4, with 14 bases in between. CDR3 length equals 14 residues. The CDR3 DNA reads TGTGCCAGCACTAAGCATAGAGCGGGAAACACCATATATTTT. As protein: CASTKHRAGNTIYF.

The V and J genes are TRBV6-1 and TRBJ2-3; D gene ambiguous. The CDR3 sequence is 13 residues long. Trimming took 5 bases from V and 5 from J, leaving 11 bases between them. CDR1 and CDR2 from the germline V gene are MNHNS and SASEGT. The CDR3 DNA sequence: TGTGCCAGCAGTAACTACCTTGGAGATACGCAGTATTTT. Protein product: CASSNYLGDTQYF.

This rearrangement joins TRBV20-1 to TRBJ2-7; 12 bases align to TRBD2. V dropped 3 bases and J dropped 1; count of bases not matched to a gene: 4. This CDR3 has 15 residues. Germline V gives CDR1 DFQATT, CDR2 SNEGSKA (reference sequence). The CDR3 DNA reads TGCAGTGCTAGGACTAGCGGGGGACTTTCCTACGAGCAGTACTTC. It encodes CSARTSGGLSYEQYF.

This clonotype came up a few times. This chain uses TRBV10-1 with TRBJ2-2; D remains ambiguous. V lost 6 bases and J lost 7, with 9 bases in between. Per germline, CDR1 WNHNN and CDR2 SYGVQD (reference sequence). This CDR3 has 12 amino acids. The chain's CDR3 is CASRDFSGELFF. The DNA of the CDR3 is TGCGCCAGCAGGGATTTTAGCGGGGAGCTGTTTTTT.

In this sample, this clonotype turned up many times. The CDR3 region is CASSPGTSVKTQYF. CDR3 in DNA: TGTGCCAGCAGCCCCGGGACTAGCGTAAAGACCCAGTACTTC. The chain uses TRBV12-3 or TRBV12-4 and TRBJ2-5; 10 bases line up with TRBD2. CDR3 length: 14 residues. The V gene end was trimmed by 6 bases and the J gene end by 6 bases; junction bases not matched to a gene: 7.

This clonotype was detected many times. The genes are TRBV19 and TRBJ1-2, with D perhaps matching TRBD1 (5 bases). V was clipped by 9 bases and J by 4 bases, with 15 bases between them. The CDR3 has 13 amino acids. Germline assignment: CDR1 LNHDA and CDR2 SQIVND (reference sequence). CDR3 DNA: TGTGCCAGCCAATCGGACAAAATCTATGGCTACACCTTC. Protein product: CASQSDKIYGYTF. The full variable domain, with the rest looked up from reference TRBV19 and TRBJ1-2, is DGGITQSPKYLFRKEGQNVTLSCEQNLNHDAMYWYRQDPGQGLRLIYYSQIVNDFQKGDIAEGYSVSREKKESFPLTVTSAQKNPTAFYLCASQSDKIYGYTFGSGTRLTVV.

This clonotype appeared many times. In DNA, the CDR3 is TGTGCCAGCAGCCTCGTGGAGTATGGCTACACCTTC. It translates to CASSLVEYGYTF. V and J are TRBV6-6 and TRBJ1-2; D call uncertain. Germline V gene sequence: CDR1 MNHNY, CDR2 SVGAGI (reference sequence). The CDR3 sequence is 12 residues long. Trimming took 6 bases from V and 5 from J, leaving 10 bases between them.

As concerns this clonotype: A much larger clone lies one base from this, so it may be a read error. The chain employs TRBV5-1 and TRBJ2-1; D is undetermined. The CDR3 extends over 15 amino acids. Germline V lookup: CDR1 SGHRS, CDR2 YFSETQ. CDR3 in amino acids: CASSPGTGPYSEQFF. As DNA, the CDR3 is TGCGCCAGCAGCCCCGGCACTGGACCCTACAGTGAGCAGTTCTTC.

This clonotype was recorded at least ten times. The chain carries TRBV24-1 and TRBJ2-5, with D uncertain. Looked up from germline, CDR1 is KGHDR and CDR2 is SFDVKD. With 10 bases removed from V and 0 bases from J, the gap between germline ends came to 11 bases. The CDR3 length is 13 residues. The CDR3 spells CATQDGYQETQYF. The CDR3, as DNA: TGTGCCACTCAGGACGGTTACCAAGAGACCCAGTACTTC.

The sample holds many counts of this clonotype. Germline and junction disagree at one end, which may indicate a read error. The chain employs TRBV20-1 and TRBJ2-5; the D is unclear. This CDR3 is built from 14 residues. Germline V gives CDR1 DFQATT, CDR2 SNEGSKA (reference sequence). CDR3 protein: CSAMPVVIQATQYF. The CDR3, as DNA: TGCAGTGCCATGCCCGTGGTGATTCAAGCGACCCAGTACTTC.

This clonotype showed up many times. V gene TRBV29-1 combines with J gene TRBJ2-3; 10 bases match TRBD2. The germline gives CDR1 SQVTM, CDR2 ANQGSEA. This CDR3 is 15 amino acids long. Trimming cost V 7 bases and J 3 bases; bases outside gene matches: 10. The CDR3 loop is CSAGLAVRGTDTQYF. The CDR3 DNA reads TGCAGCGCTGGACTAGCGGTAAGGGGGACAGATACGCAGTATTTT.

This rearrangement joins TRBV6-6 to TRBJ2-2, with 9 bases identical to TRBD1. Germline assignment: CDR1 MNHNY and CDR2 SVGAGI (reference sequence). The CDR3 covers 17 residues. V dropped 5 bases and J dropped 5; count of bases not matched to a gene: 12. The CDR3 region is CASSHPKDRGVTGELFF. CDR3 coding DNA: TGTGCCAGCAGTCACCCTAAGGACAGGGGAGTTACCGGGGAGCTGTTTTTT.

A note on this clonotype: One end of the junction is discordant with germline, which a read error may explain. The rearrangement links TRBV2 to TRBJ1-4; weak D call: TRBD1 (6 bases). CDR1 SNHLY and CDR2 FYNNEI come from the germline V gene. This CDR3 has 13 amino acids. CDR3 in DNA: TGTGCCAGCAGTGAAGCCCTGACAGGAAAATTGTTTTTT. Its translation is CASSEALTGKLFF. The full variable domain, its missing parts supplied by reference TRBV2 and TRBJ1-4, is EPEVTQTPSHQVTQMGQEVILRCVPISNHLYFYWYRQILGQKVEFLVSFYNNEISEKSEIFDDQFSVERPDGSNFTLKIRSTKLEDSAMYFCASSEALTGKLFFGSGTQLSVL.